This is a list of T cell receptor beta chains from one sample in a study of blood T cell repertoires in COVID-19. Data came from immunoSEQ multiplex PCR; TCRdb stores just in-frame clones and leaves some out. This table has about 38,000 clones, about three quarters appearing once. The sequenced sample was peripheral blood. Source of these receptors: a man in his 70s with COVID-19, enrolled during active disease. Each CDR3 is given with its conserved first and last residue. D genes are given only for firm matches. Size values are once, few and many counts, or a class for expanded clones, and some rows have none.

abundance: few
d_gene: -
v_gene: TRBV12-3/TRBV12-4
j_gene: TRBJ2-7
CDR3nt: TGTGCCAGCAGTGCTTCCTACGGTGTTTACTTC
CDR3aa: CASSASYGVYF

abundance: -
d_gene: TRBD2
v_gene: TRBV3-1/TRBV3-2
j_gene: TRBJ2-6
CDR3nt: TGTGCCAGCAGCCAGACTAGCGGTTGGTTTGACTCTGGGGCCAACGTCCTGACTTTC
CDR3aa: CASSQTSGWFDSGANVLTF

abundance: -
d_gene: -
v_gene: TRBV7-2
j_gene: TRBJ1-5
CDR3nt: TGTGCCAGCAGTTCGGGGGTGAATAGCAATCAGCCCCAGCATTTT
CDR3aa: CASSSGVNSNQPQHF

abundance: -
d_gene: TRBD1
v_gene: TRBV19
j_gene: TRBJ2-1
CDR3nt: TGTGCCAGTAGGGGACAGTTTTTTAATGAGCAGTTCTTC
CDR3aa: CASRGQFFNEQFF

abundance: -
d_gene: -
v_gene: TRBV14
j_gene: TRBJ2-4
CDR3nt: TGTGCCAGCAGCCAAGATCAGGGGGGCCTTGGAGGGTTTAGAAACATTCAGTACTTC
CDR3aa: CASSQDQGGLGGFRNIQYF

abundance: -
d_gene: -
v_gene: TRBV5-1
j_gene: TRBJ1-2
CDR3nt: TGCGCCAGCAGCTTGGACAGGGACTATGGCTACACCTTC
CDR3aa: CASSLDRDYGYTF

abundance: -
d_gene: -
v_gene: TRBV19
j_gene: TRBJ1-1
CDR3nt: TGTGCCAGTAACCGCGTCCACACTGAAGCTTTCTTT
CDR3aa: CASNRVHTEAFF

abundance: -
d_gene: -
v_gene: TRBV6-5
j_gene: TRBJ1-3
CDR3nt: TGTGCCAGCAGAAAACGCGGATCTGGAAACACCATATATTTT
CDR3aa: CASRKRGSGNTIYF

abundance: -
d_gene: -
v_gene: TRBV4-2
j_gene: TRBJ1-1
CDR3nt: TGTGCCAGCAGCCAAACTAAGTGGTCCACTGAAGCTTTCTTT
CDR3aa: CASSQTKWSTEAFF

abundance: -
d_gene: -
v_gene: TRBV5-4
j_gene: TRBJ1-2
CDR3nt: TGTGCCAGCAGCGTGGGAGGCGGGTATGGCTACACCTTC
CDR3aa: CASSVGGGYGYTF

abundance: -
d_gene: -
v_gene: TRBV4-1
j_gene: TRBJ2-3
CDR3nt: TGCGCCAGCAGCCAAGAGTCTAGTCCGAGCACAGATACGCAGTATTTT
CDR3aa: CASSQESSPSTDTQYF

abundance: -
d_gene: -
v_gene: TRBV6-1
j_gene: TRBJ1-5
CDR3nt: TGTGCCAGCAGTGAAGCTAGGCGGGGTCAGCCCCAGCATTTT
CDR3aa: CASSEARRGQPQHF

abundance: -
d_gene: -
v_gene: TRBV7-9
j_gene: TRBJ1-2
CDR3nt: TGTGCCAGCAGCGCTGCGGAGGGCCTCTATGGCTACACCTTC
CDR3aa: CASSAAEGLYGYTF

abundance: few
d_gene: -
v_gene: TRBV29-1
j_gene: TRBJ2-1
CDR3nt: TGCAGCGCCGCCCGGGGTAACGATGAGCAGTTCTTC
CDR3aa: CSAARGNDEQFF

abundance: -
d_gene: TRBD1
v_gene: TRBV20-1
j_gene: TRBJ1-6
CDR3nt: TGCAGTGCTAGTCTTTTTAGGGGGCGAGGGAGCTCCTATAATTCACCCCTCCACTTT
CDR3aa: CSASLFRGRGSSYNSPLHF

abundance: medium-sized
d_gene: -
v_gene: TRBV5-1
j_gene: TRBJ2-7
CDR3nt: TGCGCCAGCAGCTCGCCGACGGACGCGGGGCGGTACTTC
CDR3aa: CASSSPTDAGRYF

abundance: -
d_gene: TRBD2
v_gene: TRBV28
j_gene: TRBJ2-3
CDR3nt: TGTGCCAGCATTCTACCGGGGGGTGGGCCGTCAACCCCCGATACGCAGTATTTT
CDR3aa: CASILPGGGPSTPDTQYF

abundance: -
d_gene: TRBD1
v_gene: TRBV5-8
j_gene: TRBJ1-3
CDR3nt: TGTGCCAGCAGTCCTACAGGGGGAGGAAACACCATATATTTT
CDR3aa: CASSPTGGGNTIYF

abundance: -
d_gene: -
v_gene: TRBV4-3
j_gene: TRBJ1-5
CDR3nt: TGCGCCAGCAGCCCGACCTTCGACACTAGCAATCAGCCCCAGCATTTT
CDR3aa: CASSPTFDTSNQPQHF

abundance: once
d_gene: -
v_gene: TRBV5-6
j_gene: TRBJ1-2
CDR3nt: TGTGCCAGTTCGCGAAGCATGAGAGCTAGAGATGGCTACACCTTC
CDR3aa: CASSRSMRARDGYTF

abundance: -
d_gene: TRBD1
v_gene: TRBV11-2
j_gene: TRBJ1-6
CDR3nt: TGTGCCAGCAGCTTTCCCCGGGACAGTAGGAGCTCCTATAATTCACCCCTCCACTTT
CDR3aa: CASSFPRDSRSSYNSPLHF

abundance: -
d_gene: -
v_gene: TRBV3-1/TRBV3-2
j_gene: TRBJ2-7
CDR3nt: TGTGCCAGCAGCCAATCCTCTAGGGGCGAGCAGTACTTC
CDR3aa: CASSQSSRGEQYF

abundance: -
d_gene: TRBD2
v_gene: TRBV6-5
j_gene: TRBJ2-1
CDR3nt: TGTGCCAGCACCCTAGCGGGCATAAATGAGCAGTTCTTC
CDR3aa: CASTLAGINEQFF

abundance: -
d_gene: -
v_gene: TRBV4-2
j_gene: TRBJ1-2
CDR3nt: TGTGCCAGCAGCCAAGAGTCTATAGGAGTTAACTATGGCTACACCTTC
CDR3aa: CASSQESIGVNYGYTF

abundance: -
d_gene: -
v_gene: TRBV10-1
j_gene: TRBJ2-1
CDR3nt: TGCGCCAGCAGCCAGGCGGCGGGGCAGTTCTTC
CDR3aa: CASSQAAGQFF

abundance: -
d_gene: TRBD1
v_gene: TRBV10-3
j_gene: TRBJ1-1
CDR3nt: TGTGCCATCGGGACAGGGGGAAATCTTGAAGCTTTCTTT
CDR3aa: CAIGTGGNLEAFF

abundance: -
d_gene: -
v_gene: TRBV6-5
j_gene: TRBJ1-2
CDR3nt: TGTGCCAGCAGTTCCCAGTTCTATGGCTACACCTTC
CDR3aa: CASSSQFYGYTF

abundance: -
d_gene: TRBD1
v_gene: TRBV5-1
j_gene: TRBJ1-2
CDR3nt: TGCGCCAGCAGCTTTAATGGACAGGGTGACTATGGCTACACCTTC
CDR3aa: CASSFNGQGDYGYTF

abundance: -
d_gene: TRBD2
v_gene: TRBV4-1
j_gene: TRBJ2-1
CDR3nt: TGCGCCAGCAGCCAGGGGGAGGGTCTCGACAATGAGCAGTTCTTC
CDR3aa: CASSQGEGLDNEQFF

abundance: -
d_gene: TRBD1
v_gene: TRBV19
j_gene: TRBJ2-7
CDR3nt: TGTGCCACTACGACAAAGGGGGCCCACGAGCAGTACTTC
CDR3aa: CATTTKGAHEQYF

abundance: -
d_gene: TRBD1
v_gene: TRBV18
j_gene: TRBJ2-7
CDR3nt: TGTGCCAGCTCACCGGGACAGGGGGCTTACGAGCAGTACTTC
CDR3aa: CASSPGQGAYEQYF

abundance: -
d_gene: -
v_gene: TRBV18
j_gene: TRBJ1-1
CDR3nt: TGTGCCAGCTCACCGGTGGGCTCCTCGGGAACTGAAGCTTTCTTT
CDR3aa: CASSPVGSSGTEAFF

abundance: -
d_gene: TRBD1
v_gene: TRBV9
j_gene: TRBJ1-2
CDR3nt: TGTGCCAGCAGTGCTGGAGACAGGGGGCTAGGGGTTGGCGGCTACACCTTC
CDR3aa: CASSAGDRGLGVGGYTF

abundance: -
d_gene: -
v_gene: TRBV21-1
j_gene: TRBJ2-5
CDR3nt: TGTGCCAGCAGCAAATTTCGGGAGTCGAGAGAGACCCAGTACTTC
CDR3aa: CASSKFRESRETQYF

abundance: -
d_gene: TRBD2
v_gene: TRBV10-3
j_gene: TRBJ2-5
CDR3nt: TGTGCCATCAGTCAGCAAGCGGGAGTGGGGGCAGAGACCCAGTACTTC
CDR3aa: CAISQQAGVGAETQYF

abundance: -
d_gene: -
v_gene: TRBV11-2
j_gene: TRBJ1-1
CDR3nt: TGTGCCAGCAGCTTAGTATACGGTTACACTGAAGCTTTCTTT
CDR3aa: CASSLVYGYTEAFF

abundance: -
d_gene: -
v_gene: TRBV4-1
j_gene: TRBJ2-3
CDR3nt: TGCGCCAGCAGCCAAGAAGACAGTTTTGGCACAGATACGCAGTATTTT
CDR3aa: CASSQEDSFGTDTQYF

abundance: -
d_gene: -
v_gene: TRBV12-5
j_gene: TRBJ2-7
CDR3nt: TGTGCTAGTGGTTTGGTCCGGACCCGGACAGCTAGTCGCTACGAGCAGTACTTC
CDR3aa: CASGLVRTRTASRYEQYF

abundance: -
d_gene: -
v_gene: TRBV5-8
j_gene: TRBJ1-2
CDR3nt: TGTGCCAGCAGCCCCCGCGTTGGCTACACCTTC
CDR3aa: CASSPRVGYTF

abundance: -
d_gene: -
v_gene: TRBV7-2
j_gene: TRBJ1-6
CDR3nt: TGTGCCAGCAGCTTACCTACGGCACCCCTCCACTTT
CDR3aa: CASSLPTAPLHF

abundance: -
d_gene: TRBD1
v_gene: TRBV5-1
j_gene: TRBJ2-1
CDR3nt: TGCGCCAGCAAGGACAGGGCCTACAATGAGCAGTTCTTC
CDR3aa: CASKDRAYNEQFF

abundance: -
d_gene: -
v_gene: TRBV18
j_gene: TRBJ1-3
CDR3nt: TGTGCCAGCTCACCAAAGAGCTCTGGAAACACCATATATTTT
CDR3aa: CASSPKSSGNTIYF

abundance: -
d_gene: -
v_gene: TRBV2
j_gene: TRBJ1-3
CDR3nt: TGTGCCAGCCGAAGCCAAGTCCGGGACAAATATGGAAACACCATATATTTT
CDR3aa: CASRSQVRDKYGNTIYF

abundance: -
d_gene: -
v_gene: TRBV28
j_gene: TRBJ2-7
CDR3nt: TGTGCCAGCAGTGACTGGTCGGCCTACGAGCAGTACTTC
CDR3aa: CASSDWSAYEQYF

abundance: -
d_gene: TRBD1
v_gene: TRBV30
j_gene: TRBJ1-3
CDR3nt: TGTGCTATCGACAGGGCTGGAAACACCATATATTTT
CDR3aa: CAIDRAGNTIYF

abundance: -
d_gene: TRBD1
v_gene: TRBV7-9
j_gene: TRBJ1-6
CDR3nt: TGTGCCGGCCGGGACAGGGGGTCCTATAATTCACCCCTCCACTTT
CDR3aa: CAGRDRGSYNSPLHF

abundance: -
d_gene: -
v_gene: TRBV21-1
j_gene: TRBJ2-6
CDR3nt: TGTGCCAGCAGTCTTCCGACAGGAAGGGCCAACGTCCTGACTTTC
CDR3aa: CASSLPTGRANVLTF

abundance: -
d_gene: TRBD1
v_gene: TRBV5-1
j_gene: TRBJ1-2
CDR3nt: TGCGCCAGCAGCCCCGGGACAGGGCCCTTCTACACCTTC
CDR3aa: CASSPGTGPFYTF

abundance: few
d_gene: TRBD1
v_gene: TRBV3-1/TRBV3-2
j_gene: TRBJ1-5
CDR3nt: TGTGCCAGCAGCCAAGATCTGGGGACAGGCAATCAGCCCCAGCATTTT
CDR3aa: CASSQDLGTGNQPQHF

abundance: -
d_gene: -
v_gene: TRBV5-1
j_gene: TRBJ2-7
CDR3nt: TGCGCCAGCAGTGGGAGGGGGGACTCGGCGGACGAGCAGTACTTC
CDR3aa: CASSGRGDSADEQYF